This T cell receptor (delta chain) was sequenced during a study of gamma-delta T cells after stem cell transplantation. A word on this clone: Given a much more abundant clone one base away, this may be a read error.

Germline CDR1 reads GEAIGNYY; CDR2 reads EKD. This CDR3 is 15 amino acids long. V was pared by 0 bases and J by 0 bases, with 10 bases between. TCRdb re-analyzed the RT-PCR reads via CATT. The sample comprises over 9,000 delta-chain clones, around two fifths of which are singletons, and 2.8% rests with the top ten. This rearrangement joins TRDV2 to TRDJ1, with no clear D. Sequenced input: gamma-delta T cells. The TCR sequence derives from a human donor. It is not recorded whose cells these are; they may come from a transplant donor. CDR3 sequence (DNA): TGTGCCTGTGACACCGGGACTGTCTACACCGATAAACTCATCTTT. It codes for CACDTGTVYTDKLIF.